The rows below give T cell receptor beta chains drawn from one sample of a study of cytomegalovirus exposure and HLA in healthy donors. Produced via immunoSEQ multiplex PCR; TCRdb's table is partial and in-frame only. This sample carries tens of thousands of clones, roughly 80% of them seen once, and the ten largest clones take about 1.2%. The sequenced sample was PBMCs. The receptors derive from a girl aged 2 to 9 in good health and CMV-seropositive. Each CDR3 is given with its conserved first and last residue. The order of the fields is J gene, clone size, V gene, D gene, CDR3 protein, CDR3 DNA. The D gene is left open where the match is weak. Size is omitted from some rows. Given values are once, few, many or a class for expanded clones.

j_call: TRBJ1-2
clone_size: .
v_call: TRBV29-1
d_call: .
cdr3_aa: CSVEATTYGYTF
cdr3_nt: TGCAGCGTTGAAGCCACAACCTATGGCTACACCTTC

j_call: TRBJ2-7
clone_size: .
v_call: TRBV6-6
d_call: TRBD2
cdr3_aa: CASRPTGRYEQYF
cdr3_nt: TGTGCCAGCAGACCGACCGGGAGGTACGAGCAGTACTTC

j_call: TRBJ1-2
clone_size: .
v_call: TRBV18
d_call: TRBD1
cdr3_aa: CASSPGTGSNYGYTF
cdr3_nt: TGTGCCAGCTCACCCGGGACAGGTAGCAACTATGGCTACACCTTC

j_call: TRBJ1-2
clone_size: .
v_call: TRBV27
d_call: .
cdr3_aa: CASRRSGVNYGYTF
cdr3_nt: TGTGCCAGCAGGCGATCGGGTGTTAACTATGGCTACACCTTC

j_call: TRBJ2-1
clone_size: .
v_call: TRBV5-6
d_call: .
cdr3_aa: CASSLNTQRFF
cdr3_nt: TGTGCCAGCAGCTTGAATACCCAGCGGTTCTTC

j_call: TRBJ2-7
clone_size: .
v_call: TRBV28
d_call: .
cdr3_aa: CASSLWVGGSYEQYF
cdr3_nt: TGTGCCAGCAGTTTATGGGTGGGGGGATCCTACGAGCAGTACTTC

j_call: TRBJ2-7
clone_size: .
v_call: TRBV10-3
d_call: TRBD2
cdr3_aa: CAISGGRTYEQYF
cdr3_nt: TGTGCCATCTCAGGCGGGAGAACCTACGAGCAGTACTTC

j_call: TRBJ2-7
clone_size: .
v_call: TRBV7-8
d_call: TRBD2
cdr3_aa: CASSSGTSARIYEQYF
cdr3_nt: TGTGCCAGCAGCTCCGGGACTAGCGCGAGGATCTACGAGCAGTACTTC

j_call: TRBJ1-1
clone_size: .
v_call: TRBV6-5
d_call: .
cdr3_aa: CASSHIATENLVAFF
cdr3_nt: TGTGCCAGCAGCCATATCGCGACGGAGAATCTTGTGGCTTTCTTT

j_call: TRBJ1-4
clone_size: .
v_call: TRBV7-9
d_call: TRBD1
cdr3_aa: CASSWTGPNEKLFF
cdr3_nt: TGTGCCAGCAGCTGGACAGGACCTAATGAAAAACTGTTTTTT

j_call: TRBJ2-2
clone_size: once
v_call: TRBV28
d_call: .
cdr3_aa: CASSPSDIPTGELFF
cdr3_nt: TGTGCCAGCAGTCCTTCGGACATCCCGACCGGGGAGCTGTTTTTT

j_call: TRBJ1-3
clone_size: .
v_call: TRBV6-6
d_call: .
cdr3_aa: CASSYGGSGNTIYF
cdr3_nt: TGTGCCAGCAGTTACGGGGGGTCTGGAAACACCATATATTTT

j_call: TRBJ2-2
clone_size: .
v_call: TRBV7-9
d_call: .
cdr3_aa: CSSRSVSTGELFF
cdr3_nt: TGTTCCAGCAGGTCAGTTTCCACCGGGGAGCTGTTTTTT

j_call: TRBJ2-2
clone_size: .
v_call: TRBV2
d_call: .
cdr3_aa: CASSDYAGELFF
cdr3_nt: TGTGCCAGCAGTGATTATGCCGGGGAGCTGTTTTTT

j_call: TRBJ2-5
clone_size: .
v_call: TRBV28
d_call: .
cdr3_aa: CASSSQGFRETQYF
cdr3_nt: TGTGCCAGCAGTTCCCAGGGATTCCGCGAGACCCAGTACTTC

j_call: TRBJ2-3
clone_size: .
v_call: TRBV27
d_call: .
cdr3_aa: CASSSPGTSDTQYF
cdr3_nt: TGTGCCAGCAGTTCGCCCGGGACTTCAGATACGCAGTATTTT

j_call: TRBJ2-2
clone_size: .
v_call: TRBV4-2
d_call: .
cdr3_aa: CASSQGPGSETGELFF
cdr3_nt: TGTGCCAGCAGCCAAGGGCCCGGGAGTGAGACCGGGGAGCTGTTTTTT

j_call: TRBJ2-1
clone_size: .
v_call: TRBV29-1
d_call: TRBD1
cdr3_aa: CSVEDRSGGSEQFF
cdr3_nt: TGCAGCGTTGAAGATCGCTCAGGGGGCAGTGAGCAGTTCTTC

j_call: TRBJ2-2
clone_size: .
v_call: TRBV30
d_call: .
cdr3_aa: CAWSVSGAGELFF
cdr3_nt: TGTGCCTGGAGTGTGTCAGGCGCCGGGGAGCTGTTTTTT

j_call: TRBJ2-1
clone_size: .
v_call: TRBV5-1
d_call: TRBD2
cdr3_aa: CASSLLTGLAANEQFF
cdr3_nt: TGCGCCAGCAGCTTGTTAACGGGACTAGCGGCAAATGAGCAGTTCTTC

j_call: TRBJ2-7
clone_size: few
v_call: TRBV5-1
d_call: .
cdr3_aa: CASSLVGAEYEQYF
cdr3_nt: TGCGCCAGCAGCTTGGTAGGGGCCGAGTACGAGCAGTACTTC

j_call: TRBJ1-4
clone_size: few
v_call: TRBV5-5
d_call: .
cdr3_aa: CASSLGQISGEKLFF
cdr3_nt: TGTGCCAGCAGCTTGGGCCAGATCAGCGGTGAAAAACTGTTTTTT

j_call: TRBJ1-4
clone_size: .
v_call: TRBV10-1
d_call: .
cdr3_aa: CASSESVGAGKLFF
cdr3_nt: TGCGCCAGCAGTGAGTCGGTAGGGGCCGGGAAACTGTTTTTT

j_call: TRBJ1-1
clone_size: once
v_call: TRBV6-5
d_call: .
cdr3_aa: CAARGRSATTEAFF
cdr3_nt: TGTGCCGCCCGGGGGAGGTCTGCTACTACTGAAGCTTTCTTT

j_call: TRBJ1-2
clone_size: .
v_call: TRBV7-9
d_call: TRBD1
cdr3_aa: CASSLAAGGDYGYTF
cdr3_nt: TGTGCCAGCAGCTTAGCGGCAGGGGGTGACTATGGCTACACCTTC

j_call: TRBJ2-7
clone_size: .
v_call: TRBV5-6
d_call: TRBD1
cdr3_aa: CASSLASGQGLYEQYF
cdr3_nt: TGTGCCAGCAGCTTGGCTTCAGGACAGGGCTTATACGAGCAGTACTTC

j_call: TRBJ1-3
clone_size: .
v_call: TRBV30
d_call: TRBD1
cdr3_aa: CAWGTGSGNTIYF
cdr3_nt: TGTGCCTGGGGGACAGGTTCTGGAAACACCATATATTTT

j_call: TRBJ1-5
clone_size: .
v_call: TRBV27
d_call: TRBD1
cdr3_aa: CASSPYQGAHFNQPQHF
cdr3_nt: TGTGCCAGCAGTCCCTACCAGGGGGCCCACTTCAATCAGCCCCAGCATTTT